This T cell receptor beta chain was sequenced for a study of shared clonotypes between healthy human individuals. Study-level points and caveats: It was the few donors that limited the genetic and exposure-history diversity represented. Sequencing of the sorted subsets was shown by rarefaction to be incomplete despite large depth.

J gave up 5 bases and V 4 bases, and 3 bases lay outside the gene matches. Per germline, CDR1 SGHRS and CDR2 YFSETQ. This CDR3 contains 14 residues. Sequenced by immunoSEQ multiplex PCR; TCRdb stores in-frame clones only, minus some. The repertoire holds approximately 350,000 clones, with around 96% as singletons. Healthy adults negative for HIV, lacking recent acute infections or vaccinations, served as donors. A note on this clone: The antigen remains undetermined.

The rearrangement joins TRBV5-1 to TRBJ2-2; 9 bases match TRBD1. The material sequenced was memory CD8+ T cells sorted from blood. This sample's subset: CD45RO+ cells pooled with CCR7-negative TemRA cells. The TCR sequence derives from a man younger than 40 in good health. CDR3 nucleotides: TGCGCCAGCAGCCGGGGACAGGGTACCGGGGAGCTGTTTTTT. This codes for CASSRGQGTGELFF.